This record concerns one TCR beta chain sequence. Trimming removed 0 bases at V and 3 bases at J, with 7 bases between. CDR1 SGHDT and CDR2 YYEEEE come from the germline V gene. The CDR3 contains 13 residues. This sample is part of a study of control samples from healthy donors and cancer patients. The method was immunoSEQ multiplex PCR; TCRdb's version includes in-frame clones alone and lacks a portion of them. This sample yields about 120,000 clones, of which roughly 84% are seen a single time; roughly 1.9% belongs to the top ten. The rearrangement joins TRBV5-6 to TRBJ2-7, with a tentative D call TRBD1 (6 bases). This clonotype was sampled from a man between 18 and 29 years old in good health. The sequencing sample was made of blood. Here the CDR3 reads CASSLEGVYEQYF. In nucleotides, the CDR3 is TGTGCCAGCAGCTTGGAGGGGGTCTACGAGCAGTACTTC.